This T cell receptor beta chain was sequenced in a study of blood T cell repertoires in COVID-19. The wider study: The cDNA or gDNA used as material had been derived from T cells, B-cell-depleted T cells, or PBMCs.

Germline loops: CDR1 DFQATT, CDR2 SNEGSKA (reference sequence). The CDR3 sequence is 14 residues long. V trimming: 3 bases; J trimming: 5 bases; junction bases outside the gene matches: 9. In the source study's methods: Estimated nucleated cell counts came from reference gene primer amplification. Repertoires were generated with immunoSEQ multiplex PCR, while TCRdb's copy carries only in-frame clones and drops some. That table supplies the V and J calls and clone size; D and trimming were determined from the DNA. The data contain approximately 100,000 clones, under 85% of them singletons. The chain is built from TRBV20-1 and TRBJ2-5; 7 bases line up with TRBD1. Sequenced material: peripheral blood. This clonotype was obtained from a man between 65 and 85 years old with acute or convalescent COVID-19. This CDR3 is CSASERGRVETQYF. CDR3 sequence (DNA): TGCAGTGCTAGTGAAAGGGGGCGAGTGGAGACCCAGTACTTC.